The 9 T cell receptor beta chains below were found in one sample sequenced in a study of T-cell memory formation after mild COVID-19. Using its own MiXCR run on the 5' RACE reads, TCRdb lists one record per CDR3 protein. Among some 150,000 distinct CDR3 sequences listed, 13% to 15% were seen once. Material for sequencing was PBMCs or a T cell subset sorted from them (not recorded which). These receptors all stem from an adult woman who had mild COVID-19 (a few samples of this study predate the infection). Cell type and time point are not known.

In its sample, this clonotype was seen many times. This chain joins TRBV9 and TRBJ2-7; D is perhaps TRBD1 (5 bases). The CDR3 spans 14 residues. The V end was cut by 4 bases, the J end by 3 bases, with 14 bases between. The V gene's germline CDR1 is SGDLS and CDR2 YYNGEE. The CDR3 DNA reads TGTGCCAGCAGCCCCCCTCAGGGCGACTACGAGCAGTACTTC. Translating it yields CASSPPQGDYEQYF.

The V gene is TRBV5-1, the J gene TRBJ2-1; D possibly corresponds to TRBD2 (6 bases). The V gene lost 2 bases and the J gene lost 5 bases, with 17 bases spanning the gap. There are 16 residues in the CDR3. Germline lookup yields CDR1 SGHRS and CDR2 YFSETQ. The CDR3 here is CASSLIPGRGDNEQFF. The CDR3 DNA follows: TGCGCCAGCAGCTTAATCCCCGGGAGAGGCGACAATGAGCAGTTCTTC.

This clonotype has just a few counts. The V call is TRBV4-1, the J call TRBJ1-4, with D perhaps matching TRBD1 (5 bases). Trimming cost V 2 bases and J 6 bases, with 19 bases left between them. Germline V lookup: CDR1 MGHRA, CDR2 YSYEKL. The CDR3 is made up of 17 amino acids. CDR3 nucleotides: TGCGCCAGCAGCCAACCCCCGGGATGGGGGGAGGATGAAAAACTGTTTTTT. Translating gives CASSQPPGWGEDEKLFF.

V and J are TRBV2 and TRBJ1-1, with D possibly matching TRBD1 (6 bases). The V end was cut by 4 bases, the J end by 3 bases, with 18 bases between. CDR3 length: 16 residues. Germline V lookup: CDR1 SNHLY, CDR2 FYNNEI. The CDR3 bases are TGTGCCAGCAGTGCATATTCAGGGGAAGGGGACACTGAAGCTTTCTTT. Residues: CASSAYSGEGDTEAFF. Full variable domain (remainder filled in from reference TRBV2 and TRBJ1-1): EPEVTQTPSHQVTQMGQEVILRCVPISNHLYFYWYRQILGQKVEFLVSFYNNEISEKSEIFDDQFSVERPDGSNFTLKIRSTKLEDSAMYFCASSAYSGEGDTEAFFGQGTRLTVV.

This clonotype was observed at least ten times. This sequence joins TRBV18 and TRBJ1-2; D not certain. Trimming removed 3 bases at V and 3 bases at J, with 5 bases between. Germline-derived CDR1 and CDR2 are KGHSH and LQKENI. This CDR3 has 12 amino acids. In nucleotides, the CDR3 is TGTGCCAGCTCACCTGGAGACTATGGCTACACCTTC. It specifies CASSPGDYGYTF. The whole variable domain, filled in from reference TRBV18 and TRBJ1-2, reads NAGVMQNPRHLVRRRGQEARLRCSPMKGHSHVYWYRQLPEEGLKFMVYLQKENIIDESGMPKERFSAEFPKEGPSILRIQQVVRGDSAAYFCASSPGDYGYTFGSGTRLTVV.

This clonotype was seen a few times. The chain combines TRBV20-1 with TRBJ2-1; TRBD2 matches at 12 bases. From germline, CDR1 is DFQATT and CDR2 SNEGSKA (reference sequence). J lost 4 bases, V lost 2 bases, and 18 bases had no gene match. This CDR3 has 20 residues. DNA of the CDR3: TGCAGTGCTAGACCCTACTCGACTAGCGGGAGTAAGAGGGGTTACAATGAGCAGTTCTTC. It is translated as CSARPYSTSGSKRGYNEQFF.

This clonotype was seen only a few times. V usage is TRBV7-2 and J usage is TRBJ2-5; D is tentatively TRBD1 or TRBD2 (5 bases each). The V gene lost 6 bases and the J gene lost 1 base, with 15 bases spanning the gap. Looked up from germline, CDR1 is SGHTA and CDR2 is FQGNSA. CDR3 size: 15 residues. This CDR3 reads CASRRAGIIQETQYF. The CDR3 DNA follows: TGTGCCAGCAGGAGGGCAGGGATAATCCAAGAGACCCAGTACTTC.

This clonotype was observed a few times. The rearrangement links TRBV30 to TRBJ2-2, with D tentatively TRBD2 (6 bases). From germline, CDR1 is GTSNPN and CDR2 SVGIG (reference sequence). V dropped 2 bases and J dropped 4 bases, with 11 bases sitting between them. This CDR3 comprises 14 residues. This CDR3 reads CAWSIGGVTGELFF. The CDR3 DNA follows: TGTGCCTGGAGTATCGGGGGAGTCACCGGGGAGCTGTTTTTT.

This clonotype came up a few times. This chain joins TRBV4-3 and TRBJ2-3, with TRBD2 as a possible D gene (7 bases). CDR3 length: 14 amino acids. Germline V gene data show CDR1 as LGHNA and CDR2 as YSLEER. Trimming stripped 0 bases from V and 8 bases from J, with 12 bases between. CDR3 protein: CASSQDGAGATQYF. The CDR3 DNA reads as TGCGCCAGCAGCCAAGACGGGGCGGGGGCTACGCAGTATTTT.